One and the same sample provided the 4 T cell receptor beta chains below, sequenced in a study of blood T cell repertoires in COVID-19. Here immunoSEQ multiplex PCR was the method, and the copy in TCRdb shows in-frame clones only, minus some. The table includes 250,000 to 350,000 clones, over 80% detected once. Sequenced input: PBMCs or T cells enriched from blood (not recorded which). Receptors were obtained from a woman aged 18-35 years who had recovered from COVID-19.

This clone has only one observation. The chain recombines TRBV3-1 (or the pseudogene TRBV3-2) with TRBJ2-7, with 11 bases fitting TRBD2. Germline V gene lookup returns CDR1 LGHDT and CDR2 YNNKEL (reference sequence). The CDR3 spans 18 residues. The V segment lost 0 bases and the J segment 0 bases; nucleotides outside the gene matches: 7. The CDR3 nucleotides read TGTGCCAGCAGCCAAGACGGAGAGACTAGCGGGGACTCCTACGAGCAGTACTTC. Its translation is CASSQDGETSGDSYEQYF.

The rearrangement links TRBV18 to TRBJ1-5, with a possible D match to TRBD1 (5 bases). Germline assignment: CDR1 KGHSH and CDR2 LQKENI. V was cut by 2 bases and J by 9 bases, with 17 bases left in between. The CDR3 loop spans 15 amino acids. DNA of the CDR3: TGTGCCAGCTCACCAGGTCAACAGGACGTTGGGCCCCAGCATTTT. The encoded protein is CASSPGQQDVGPQHF.

V and J are TRBV18 and TRBJ1-2; no reliable D call. CDR3 length equals 14 residues. The V end lost 2 bases, the J end lost 2 bases, and 9 bases lay between the germline ends. CDR1 is KGHSH and CDR2 is LQKENI in the germline V gene. The CDR3 coding sequence is TGTGCCAGCTCACCAAACGTTGCGAACTATGGCTACACCTTC. This codes for CASSPNVANYGYTF.

This clone was observed a few times. This chain joins TRBV6-5 and TRBJ1-6; no firm D call. The V and J ends lost 2 bases and 0 bases respectively, with 5 bases between them. The CDR3 loop spans 15 amino acids. CDR1 is MNHEY and CDR2 is SVGAGI in the germline V gene. DNA for the CDR3: TGTGCCAGCAGTTACAGGAGCTCCTATAATTCACCCCTCCACTTT. Translated, it gives CASSYRSSYNSPLHF.